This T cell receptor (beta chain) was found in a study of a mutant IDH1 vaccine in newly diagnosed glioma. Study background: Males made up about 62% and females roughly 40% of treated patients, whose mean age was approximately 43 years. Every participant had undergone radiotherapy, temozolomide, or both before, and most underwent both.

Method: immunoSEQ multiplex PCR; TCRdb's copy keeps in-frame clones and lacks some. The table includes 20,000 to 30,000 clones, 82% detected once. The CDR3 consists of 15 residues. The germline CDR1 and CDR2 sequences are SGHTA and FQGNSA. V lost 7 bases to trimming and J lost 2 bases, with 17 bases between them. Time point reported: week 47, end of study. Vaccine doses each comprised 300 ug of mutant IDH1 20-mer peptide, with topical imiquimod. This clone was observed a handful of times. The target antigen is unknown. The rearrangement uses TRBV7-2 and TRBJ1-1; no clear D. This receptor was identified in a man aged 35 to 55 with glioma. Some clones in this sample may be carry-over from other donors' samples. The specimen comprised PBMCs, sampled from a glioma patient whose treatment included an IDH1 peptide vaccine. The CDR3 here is CASTPQPRVNTEAFF. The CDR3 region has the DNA TGTGCCAGCACCCCCCAGCCCCGGGTAAACACTGAAGCTTTCTTT.